These T cell receptor beta chains were read from a single sample in a study of blood T cell repertoires in COVID-19. Libraries were prepared by immunoSEQ multiplex PCR; TCRdb keeps only in-frame clonotypes and omits some of them. The table includes about 330,000 clones, over 75% detected once. The source material was PBMCs or T cells enriched from blood (not recorded which). These receptors all come from a woman aged 25 to 39 who had recovered from COVID-19. Both conserved end residues are part of each CDR3. D genes are given only for firm matches. Clone size is stated in some rows and not others, as once, few, many or a class when expanded.

v_gene	abundance	d_gene	j_gene	CDR3nt	CDR3aa
TRBV2	-	-	TRBJ2-7	TGTGCCAGCAGCGTCCTACTAGGAGGGGTCAGCGAGCAGTACTTC	CASSVLLGGVSEQYF
TRBV6-2/TRBV6-3	-	-	TRBJ2-4	TGTGCCAGCAGTTACCACGGGACCGGGACTTTGGGAAACATTCAGTACTTC	CASSYHGTGTLGNIQYF
TRBV7-2	-	TRBD1	TRBJ1-6	TGTGCCAGCAGCTCGTACGACAGGGGGCATTCACCCCTCCACTTT	CASSSYDRGHSPLHF
TRBV11-2	-	-	TRBJ1-1	TGTGCCAGCAGCTTCTCAGAGAACACTGAAGCTTTCTTT	CASSFSENTEAFF
TRBV7-2	few	-	TRBJ2-7	TGTGCCAGCAGCTCGGGACCGGCCGGGGGATACGAGCAGTACTTC	CASSSGPAGGYEQYF
TRBV5-1	once	-	TRBJ2-1	TGCGCCAGCAGCTTGGGTAGGGCGGGGAGCTCCTACAATGAGCAGTTCTTC	CASSLGRAGSSYNEQFF
TRBV5-1	-	TRBD2	TRBJ2-3	TGCGCCAGCAGCCAGTCCCCTGCGGGGGGTATTCTTACGCAGTATTTT	CASSQSPAGGILTQYF
TRBV7-9	-	TRBD1	TRBJ1-1	TGTGCCAGCAGCGTTCCCGACAGGGTGAACACTGAAGCTTTCTTT	CASSVPDRVNTEAFF
TRBV5-4	once	-	TRBJ1-2	TGTGCCAGCAGCTTGGACAGGGCAGTGTCGGGTGGCTACACCTTC	CASSLDRAVSGGYTF
TRBV7-6	-	-	TRBJ2-3	TGTGCCAGCAGCTTAGCGTCAGGGTTCGCAGATACGCAGTATTTT	CASSLASGFADTQYF
TRBV7-2	-	TRBD2	TRBJ2-7	TGTGCCAGCAGCTTACGGCGGGGGAGCTCCTACGAGCAGTACTTC	CASSLRRGSSYEQYF
TRBV5-1	-	TRBD1	TRBJ2-3	TGCGCCAGCAGTAATGGACAGGGAGGCCTTGGGCAGTATTTT	CASSNGQGGLGQYF
TRBV28	-	TRBD1	TRBJ2-5	TGTGCCAGCAGTCACGGGACAGACCAAGAGACCCAGTACTTC	CASSHGTDQETQYF